This entry lists 7 T cell receptor beta chains sequenced from one sample in a study of siplizumab effects on memory and regulatory T cells. Here immunoSEQ multiplex PCR was the method, and the copy in TCRdb shows in-frame clones only, minus some. Seen here are 100,000 or so clones, around 93% observed once, and the top ten hold 0.32%. The specimen sequenced was CD4+ T cells sorted from blood. The receptors come from a human donor in good health.

This rearrangement joins TRBV7-3 to TRBJ2-1; 8 nucleotides align to TRBD2. This CDR3 is 16 amino acids long. The germline gives CDR1 SGHTA, CDR2 FQGTGA. The V and J ends lost 1 base and 9 bases, in that order; junction bases with no gene match: 11. The DNA of the CDR3 is TGTGCCAGCAGCTTAAACGGAGGCGGGAGGCTCAGTGAGCAGTTCTTC. Residues: CASSLNGGGRLSEQFF.

The gene calls are TRBV2 and TRBJ1-3, with D perhaps TRBD1 (6 bases). CDR1 is SNHLY, CDR2 FYNNEI, per germline. The CDR3 extends over 14 amino acids. V was clipped by 5 bases and J by 3 bases, with 11 bases between them. CDR3 nucleotide sequence: TGTGCCAGCAGTTTACAGGGTAATGGAAACACCATATATTTT. Protein sequence: CASSLQGNGNTIYF.

The chain links TRBV18 to TRBJ1-6; D unclear. Germline assignment: CDR1 KGHSH and CDR2 LQKENI. The CDR3 length is 15 residues. V was shortened by 1 base and J by 3 bases, with 7 bases between the two germline ends. CDR3 residues: CASSPQKNYNSPLHF. As DNA, the CDR3 is TGTGCCAGCTCACCACAGAAGAACTATAATTCACCCCTCCACTTT.

This rearrangement joins TRBV6-5 to TRBJ2-7; D ambiguous. This CDR3 region has 14 residues. Per the germline V gene, CDR1 is MNHEY and CDR2 is SVGAGI. V lost 4 bases to trimming and J lost 2 bases, with 12 bases between them. The CDR3 sequence: CASSSGSLTYEQYF. In DNA, the CDR3 is TGTGCCAGCAGTTCCGGATCTCTTACCTACGAGCAGTACTTC.

This chain uses TRBV14 with TRBJ2-2; no reliable D call. The germline V gene has CDR1 SGHDN and CDR2 FVKESK. Trimming shortened V by 2 bases and J by 1 base, and 8 bases separated the two germline ends. The CDR3 has 15 amino acids. The CDR3 here is CASSQSSVNTGELFF. CDR3 bases: TGTGCCAGCAGCCAAAGCTCAGTGAACACCGGGGAGCTGTTTTTT.

Notes on this clone: Relative to the germline gene, one junction end is altered; a read error may explain this. V usage is TRBV30 and J usage is TRBJ2-7; D ambiguous. CDR3 length: 14 amino acids. CDR1 is GTSNPN and CDR2 is SVGIG in the germline V gene (reference sequence). The CDR3 loop is CAWSVGGSSYGQYF. In DNA, the CDR3 is TGTGCCTGGAGTGTGGGTGGCAGCTCCTACGGGCAGTACTTC.

The chain couples TRBV6-4 to TRBJ2-3; 11 bases agree with TRBD2. Germline lookup yields CDR1 MRHNA and CDR2 SNTAGT. This CDR3 has 15 residues. V shed 5 bases and J 6 bases; nucleotides not matched to a gene: 7. The CDR3 region has the DNA TGTGCCAGCAGTCCATTAGCGGGAGGGCCGGATACGCAGTATTTT. Translating it yields CASSPLAGGPDTQYF.